This paragraph covers one T cell receptor beta chain sequence. Its antigen remains unidentified. The sample is drawn from a study of vaccination effects on CD4 cells after COVID-19. Turning to the study itself: Either the mRNA-1273 or the BNT162b2 vaccine was given to participants as two doses. Study-wide findings and caveats: Relatively few convalescent patients took part in the study, which had no early post-infection timepoints.

Germline CDR1 SGHVS, CDR2 FNYEAQ. The CDR3 has 15 amino acids. V trimming: 5 bases; J trimming: 5 bases; junction bases outside the gene matches: 4. Measured with immunoSEQ multiplex PCR; TCRdb has only the in-frame clones, and not every one. Of around 30,000 clones listed, about three quarters are singletons. Ahead of sequencing, the ViraFEST assay grew antigen-specific CD4+ T cells using viral peptide pools. When roughly eleven days of culture had elapsed, CD4+ T cells were isolated. This individual contracted SARS-CoV-2 between March and December 2020, as verified by PCR. A few million PBMC were seeded per well and grown in the presence of roughly 10 IU/ml IL-2 and around 10 ug/ml peptides.

The TCR originated in a human donor who had a prior SARS-CoV-2 infection. This sequence joins TRBV7-6 and TRBJ2-1, with TRBD2 matching over 12 bases. The sequences come from CD4+ T cells from PBMCs cultured with SARS-CoV-2 spike peptides, collected before COVID-19 vaccination. The CDR3 is CASSLGLAGNNEQFF. The CDR3 nucleotides are TGTGCCAGCAGCCTAGGACTAGCGGGAAACAATGAGCAGTTCTTC.